The sequence of this T cell receptor (beta chain) was determined in a study of cytomegalovirus exposure and HLA in healthy donors. Overall study findings and caveats: Among TCR beta chains, those listed as cytomegalovirus-associated numbered under 200. A few chains linked to CMV were shown in vitro to be specific for CMV antigens. Per published reports, the classifier diagnosed cytomegalovirus status with high specificity and sensitivity. That first-cohort TCR clusters tended to co-occur in the 120 or so validation repertoires was found in a later analysis.

From germline, CDR1 is MNHNY and CDR2 SVGAGI (reference sequence). V was clipped by 5 bases and J by 10 bases; unmatched bases: 8. The CDR3 is 15 residues long. In the case of this clone: Its antigen is not identified.

Clones were read by immunoSEQ multiplex PCR, and TCRdb kept only the in-frame ones, dropping some. The sample has about 200,000 clones, more than 65% seen once. The sequencing input was PBMCs. This TCR was recovered from a woman under 40 in good health and CMV-seropositive. J is TRBJ2-2 and V is TRBV6-6; TRBD2 aligns across 12 bases. In DNA, the CDR3 is TGTGCCAGCAGTCAAAAGACTAGCGGGAGATCGGAGCTGTTTTTT. Encoded protein: CASSQKTSGRSELFF.